Listed below are T cell receptor beta chains from one sample, sequenced in a study of identical twins. In TCRdb, the 5' RACE reads were re-called with MiXCR into one record per CDR3 protein. The table lists hundreds of thousands of distinct CDR3 sequences, around an eighth of them singletons. This sample was shared with a second study, whose subject was yellow fever vaccine responses in identical twins.

Sequenced material: PBMCs. The origin of the receptors is a woman aged 18 to 35 in good health. Each CDR3 is given with its conserved first and last residue. Each record gives: D gene, J gene, clone size, V gene, CDR3 protein. D genes are given only for firm matches. Not all rows give a size; the values are once, few, many and, for expanded clones, a class.

>-|TRBJ1-1|-|TRBV6-1
CATGGKMNTEAFF
>TRBD1|TRBJ1-2|few|TRBV11-2
CASSIGQDYNYGYTF
>-|TRBJ2-7|few|TRBV12-3/TRBV12-4
CASRTGLTGDEQYF
>-|TRBJ2-3|few|TRBV20-1
CSARSGATDTQYF
>-|TRBJ2-1|-|TRBV2
CASRTEEGIHEQFF
>TRBD1|TRBJ2-7|-|TRBV29-1
CSVGQGVRYEQYF
>-|TRBJ2-3|-|TRBV4-2
CASSPSARLTGDTQYF
>-|TRBJ1-4|few|TRBV20-1
CSASRGGEKLFF
>-|TRBJ2-7|-|TRBV3-1
CASSPSGSPYNEQYF
>-|TRBJ2-1|few|TRBV7-9
CASSIGVSSYNEQFF
>TRBD2|TRBJ2-3|many|TRBV12-3/TRBV12-4
CASRETSGSTDTQYF
>TRBD2|TRBJ2-7|-|TRBV12-3/TRBV12-4
CASSFWVAGAGSEQYF
>-|TRBJ1-2|few|TRBV20-1
CSARQDNGYTF
>TRBD2|TRBJ2-1|-|TRBV10-3
CAISESTGGPVEQFF
>-|TRBJ2-5|-|TRBV6-5
CASSYGRNAQETQYF
>TRBD2|TRBJ2-2|-|TRBV11-2
CASSSISGRGGELFF
>TRBD1|TRBJ2-5|many|TRBV5-6
CASSLSGQGLQETQYF
>-|TRBJ2-5|-|TRBV12-3/TRBV12-4
CASSLRIGRSQETQYF
>TRBD2|TRBJ2-1|-|TRBV24-1
CATSDSSGVTSFF
>TRBD2|TRBJ2-1|-|TRBV19
CASSRGLGTSGRREQFF
>-|TRBJ2-1|few|TRBV2
CASSGWRNEQFF
>TRBD2|TRBJ2-5|few|TRBV4-1
CASSRTSGRPQETQYF
>TRBD2|TRBJ2-3|many|TRBV20-1
CSAESGVQYF
>-|TRBJ2-2|many|TRBV4-2
CASSQDEMRGRPGELFF
>-|TRBJ2-2|-|TRBV20-1
CSAFGLGGELFF
>-|TRBJ2-7|many|TRBV10-3
CAIGKGLDSYEQYF
>TRBD2|TRBJ2-1|-|TRBV12-3/TRBV12-4
CASSPKPGLAGGFSYNEQFF
>-|TRBJ1-2|-|TRBV10-3
CAIRPQDGGYTF
>-|TRBJ1-2|-|TRBV13
CASSSAQGNYGYTF
>TRBD2|TRBJ2-5|-|TRBV11-2
CASSPSSGGAGETQYF
>-|TRBJ2-2|-|TRBV20-1
CSALNPPGADNTGELFF
>TRBD1|TRBJ1-5|few|TRBV12-3/TRBV12-4
CASSLGQGFQPQHF
>-|TRBJ2-2|-|TRBV3-1
CASSRRSTGELFF
>-|TRBJ2-7|few|TRBV20-1
CSASPLFYEQYF
>-|TRBJ2-7|-|TRBV12-5
CASGLPRQYF
>TRBD2|TRBJ2-1|many|TRBV29-1
CSVESAGGYNEQFF
>-|TRBJ1-3|many|TRBV7-9
CASSLGLSRASGNTIYF
>TRBD1|TRBJ2-5|-|TRBV12-3/TRBV12-4
CASKTGTGAFETQYF
>-|TRBJ1-1|few|TRBV24-1
CATSDLLSRSGVNTEAFF
>-|TRBJ2-7|few|TRBV29-1
CSVEEVPGYEQYF
>-|TRBJ2-1|few|TRBV28
CATMFFGTYNEQFF
>-|TRBJ1-4|-|TRBV20-1
CSAKGPNEKLFF
>-|TRBJ2-3|many|TRBV2
CASSPSTRTDTQYF
>TRBD2|TRBJ2-2|-|TRBV7-2
CASSPRVLGGGTGELFF
>-|TRBJ1-2|many|TRBV28
CASSLTGGPTNTLGGYTF
>TRBD1|TRBJ2-7|few|TRBV12-3/TRBV12-4
CASNRQGEHYEQYF
>TRBD1|TRBJ1-4|-|TRBV7-9
CASSPRTGANEKLFF
>-|TRBJ2-1|many|TRBV4-1
CASSLTENNEQFF
>-|TRBJ1-1|-|TRBV6-1
CASSVTRTEAFF
>-|TRBJ1-1|many|TRBV12-3/TRBV12-4
CASSLFVTEAFF
>-|TRBJ2-2|-|TRBV4-1
CASSTLQGGTGELFF
>-|TRBJ2-3|-|TRBV7-2
CASSLAVLIRDTQYF
>-|TRBJ2-5|few|TRBV12-3/TRBV12-4
CASSWTTEETQYF
>TRBD1|TRBJ2-1|-|TRBV25-1
CASSEQRTGPNEQFF
>-|TRBJ2-4|-|TRBV20-1
CSARVGGNLFENIQYF
>TRBD1|TRBJ2-2|few|TRBV15
CATSRSFRGQSPNHTNTGELFF
>-|TRBJ1-4|-|TRBV19
CASSSATGLRNEKLFF